Below, 26 T cell receptor beta chains from the same sample are listed, as sequenced in a study of CD8 T cells in Susac syndrome. An amount of RNA that ranged from roughly 0.45 to 1 ug was reverse transcribed with random hexamers. From the immunoSEQ multiplex PCR reads, TCRdb called clonotypes with MiXCR, one entry per CDR3 protein. Of some 96,000 distinct CDR3 sequences in the sample, over 90% are singletons; the top ten hold roughly 0.31%. Specimen: CD4+ T cells from PBMCs. The receptor source for this set is a human donor with Susac syndrome.

About this clonotype itself: One end of the junction varies from germline; a read error may be responsible. The V and J genes are TRBV30 and TRBJ2-5, with 11 positions matching TRBD1. This CDR3 comprises 13 residues. The germline gives CDR1 GTSNPN, CDR2 SVGIG (reference sequence). In DNA form, the CDR3 reads TGTGCCCGGAGGGACAGGGGGATAGAGACCCAGTACTTC. This gives the protein CARRDRGIETQYF.

The rearrangement joins TRBV6-6 to TRBJ2-3; no firm D call. With 4 bases removed from V and 4 bases from J, the gap between germline ends came to 12 bases. This CDR3 spans 14 amino acids. Germline assignment: CDR1 MNHNY and CDR2 SVGAGI (reference sequence). CDR3 nucleotide sequence: TGTGCCAGCAGTTCCTCATTTACAGCAGATACGCAGTATTTT. The encoded protein is CASSSSFTADTQYF.

The J gene is TRBJ2-5, the V gene TRBV5-1; D perhaps matches TRBD2 (6 bases). This CDR3 is built from 15 residues. Trimming removed 1 base at V and 4 bases at J, with 14 bases between. From germline, CDR1 is SGHRS and CDR2 YFSETQ. The CDR3 region has the DNA TGCGCCAGCAGCTTGTTGGCGGGATCCTCAGAGACCCAGTACTTC. It encodes CASSLLAGSSETQYF.

A single count supports this clonotype. This chain joins TRBV4-2 and TRBJ2-7, with 8 nucleotides matching TRBD2. The germline V gene encodes CDR1 LGHNA and CDR2 YNFKEQ. The CDR3 totals 14 residues. V shed 1 base, J shed 6 bases, and the junction held 5 bases outside the gene matches. The CDR3 DNA sequence: TGTGCCAGCAGCCAAGGGACTAGCTCTAGCGAGCAGTACTTC. It encodes CASSQGTSSSEQYF.

CDR3 protein: CASRLIAGVSNQPQHF. CDR3 coding DNA: TGTGCCAGCAGACTCATTGCAGGGGTTAGCAATCAGCCCCAGCATTTT. The chain is built from TRBV27 and TRBJ1-5, with D possibly being TRBD1 (6 bases). With 6 bases removed from V and 0 bases from J, the gap between germline ends came to 15 bases. Per germline, CDR1 MNHEY and CDR2 SMNVEV (reference sequence). The CDR3 sequence is 16 residues long.

J is TRBJ2-5 and V is TRBV14; D possibly corresponds to TRBD2 (5 bases). Trimming removed 0 bases at V and 0 bases at J, with 11 bases between. Germline CDR1 and CDR2: SGHDN and FVKESK. The CDR3 is 16 residues long. Here the CDR3 DNA reads TGTGCCAGCAGCCAAGAGAGGCGGAGGTACCAAGAGACCCAGTACTTC. It yields the protein CASSQERRRYQETQYF.

The chain uses TRBV23-1 and TRBJ1-6, with unresolved D. TRBV23-1 is classed as an ORF, of uncertain function. The V and J ends lost 7 bases and 16 bases respectively, with 26 bases between them. The CDR3 extends over 15 amino acids. CDR3 nucleotides: TGCGCCAGCACCAAAAGGAGGATAGCAGTTGACTGGCTCCACTTT. Its translation: CASTKRRIAVDWLHF.

The rearrangement links TRBV27 to TRBJ2-5, with TRBD1 as a possible D gene (5 bases). V lost 6 bases and J lost 2, with 22 bases in between. The V gene's germline CDR1 is MNHEY and CDR2 SMNVEV (reference sequence). The CDR3 consists of 17 residues. The CDR3 region is CASRPPERVQGQETQYF. The CDR3 region has the DNA TGTGCCAGCAGACCCCCGGAACGGGTGCAGGGTCAAGAGACCCAGTACTTC.

The chain is built from TRBV27 and TRBJ1-5; 8 bases line up with TRBD1. Germline V gene data show CDR1 as MNHEY and CDR2 as SMNVEV (reference sequence). Unmatched junction bases numbered 3, after V lost 4 bases and J lost 4 bases. The CDR3 is made up of 14 amino acids. In DNA form, the CDR3 reads TGTGCCAGCAGTTGGACAGGGCCTAATCAGCCCCAGCATTTT. It codes for CASSWTGPNQPQHF.

The V call is TRBV7-3, the J call TRBJ1-2; TRBD1 aligns across 9 bases. CDR1 is SGHTA and CDR2 is FQGTGA in the germline V gene. This CDR3 contains 13 residues. The V segment lost 4 bases and the J segment 8 bases; nucleotides outside the gene matches: 5. The CDR3: CASSSQGARGYTF. As DNA, the CDR3 is TGTGCCAGCAGCTCACAGGGGGCGCGAGGCTACACCTTC. Together with reference TRBV7-3 and TRBJ1-2, the CDR3 gives the full variable domain: GAGVSQTPSNKVTEKGKYVELRCDPISGHTALYWYRQSLGQGPEFLIYFQGTGAADDSGLPNDRFFAVRPEGSVSTLKIQRTERGDSAVYLCASSSQGARGYTFGSGTRLTVV.

The chain is built from TRBV7-6 and TRBJ2-7, with 9 bases fitting TRBD1. The CDR3 runs to 15 residues. Losses at the gene ends were 5 bases for V and 0 bases for J; bases not matched to a gene: 5. Germline CDR1 SGHVS, CDR2 FNYEAQ. CDR3 DNA: TGTGCCAGCAGCCCGGCGACAGGGGGCTCCTACGAGCAGTACTTC. The encoded protein is CASSPATGGSYEQYF.

The genes are TRBV12-3 or TRBV12-4 and TRBJ1-1; tentative D call: TRBD1 (6 bases). The length of the CDR3 is 15 residues. Between the trimmed V and J ends, which lost 5 bases and 0 bases, there was a span of 13 bases. The CDR3 here is CASSLGGGLNTEAFF. The CDR3 nucleotides are TGTGCCAGCAGTCTCGGGGGGGGCCTGAACACTGAAGCTTTCTTT.

V usage is TRBV4-1 and J usage is TRBJ1-5; D perhaps matches TRBD1 (6 bases). This CDR3 contains 13 residues. V was trimmed by 6 bases and J by 4 bases, leaving 10 bases between them. Germline assignment: CDR1 MGHRA and CDR2 YSYEKL. The CDR3 reads CASRGQINQPQHF. The DNA for the CDR3 is TGCGCCAGCAGAGGACAGATTAATCAGCCCCAGCATTTT.

The V and J genes are TRBV5-1 and TRBJ1-4; a possible D gene is TRBD1 (6 bases). This CDR3 comprises 15 residues. With 0 bases removed from V and 7 bases from J, the gap between germline ends came to 13 bases. Germline V gives CDR1 SGHRS, CDR2 YFSETQ. CDR3 sequence: CASSLARGQGEKLFF. The CDR3 DNA reads TGCGCCAGCAGCTTGGCCAGGGGCCAAGGTGAAAAACTGTTTTTT.

The J gene is TRBJ2-7, the V gene TRBV3-1; D may be TRBD2 (6 bases). Germline V gene lookup returns CDR1 LGHDT and CDR2 YNNKEL (reference sequence). The V gene lost 1 base and the J gene lost 4 bases, with 8 bases spanning the gap. CDR3 size: 13 residues. The CDR3 region is CASSQGRAYEQYF. Here the CDR3 DNA reads TGTGCCAGCAGCCAAGGGAGGGCTTACGAGCAGTACTTC.

V usage is TRBV20-1 and J usage is TRBJ2-5, with D tentatively TRBD1 or TRBD2 (9 bases each). Germline CDR1 and CDR2: DFQATT and SNEGSKA (reference sequence). V lost 6 bases, J lost 5 bases, and 28 bases lay in between. The CDR3 is made up of 17 amino acids. The DNA for the CDR3 is TGCAGTGCGAGGGACAGGGCGGCTAGCGGGGTCGGGGAGACCCAGTACTTC. Translated, it gives CSARDRAASGVGETQYF.

The chain carries TRBV19 and TRBJ2-1; 7 nucleotides agree with TRBD1. Germline CDR1 and CDR2: LNHDA and SQIVND (reference sequence). J lost 10 bases, V lost 5 bases, and 11 bases had no gene match. The length of the CDR3 is 14 residues. The CDR3 reads CASSFTRTGREQFF. CDR3 DNA sequence: TGTGCCAGTAGTTTTACCAGGACAGGCCGGGAGCAGTTCTTC.

This chain links TRBV28 with TRBJ2-3; the match to TRBD2 covers 9 bases. The V and J ends lost 5 bases and 6 bases, in that order; junction bases with no gene match: 6. The germline V gene has CDR1 MDHEN and CDR2 SYDVKM. There are 14 residues in the CDR3. CDR3 nucleotide sequence: TGTGCCAGCAGTCCCGCGGGGGGGGATGATACGCAGTATTTT. Protein: CASSPAGGDDTQYF. The full variable domain, rest sourced from reference TRBV28 and TRBJ2-3, is DVKVTQSSRYLVKRTGEKVFLECVQDMDHENMFWYRQDPGLGLRLIYFSYDVKMKEKGDIPEGYSVSREKKERFSLILESASTNQTSMYLCASSPAGGDDTQYFGPGTRLTVL.

V and J are TRBV7-6 and TRBJ2-5; no reliable D call. Germline V lookup: CDR1 SGHVS, CDR2 FNYEAQ. V was shortened by 8 bases and J by 7 bases, with 2 bases between the two germline ends. The CDR3 is 8 amino acids. CDR3 amino acids: CASPTQYF. In DNA, the CDR3 is TGTGCCAGCCCGACCCAGTACTTC.

This clonotype appeared a single time. This chain links TRBV6-1 with TRBJ1-5, with D possibly matching TRBD1 (6 bases). The CDR3 extends over 18 amino acids. Germline CDR1 and CDR2: MNHNS and SASEGT. Trimming shortened V by 5 bases and J by 0 bases, and 20 bases separated the two germline ends. CDR3 coding DNA: TGTGCCAGCAGTCGAGGACAGTTTGAAGTACTTAGCAATCAGCCCCAGCATTTT. Translated, it gives CASSRGQFEVLSNQPQHF.

The chain joins TRBV30 to TRBJ1-1; D possibly corresponds to TRBD1 (5 bases). Trimming cost V 6 bases and J 10 bases, with 12 bases left between them. CDR1 and CDR2 (germline): GTSNPN, SVGIG (reference sequence). This CDR3 has 10 residues. The CDR3 region is CACDRGVAFF. The CDR3 nucleotides are TGTGCCTGCGACAGAGGGGTAGCTTTCTTT. Based on the CDR3 plus reference TRBV30 and TRBJ1-1, the full variable domain is SQTIHQWPATLVQPVGSPLSLECTVEGTSNPNLYWYRQAAGRGLQLLFYSVGIGQISSEVPQNLSASRPQDRQFILSSKKLLLSDSGFYLCACDRGVAFFGQGTRLTVV.

This chain connects TRBV2 to TRBJ1-5; D is undetermined. Germline CDR1 is SNHLY and CDR2 is FYNNEI. V was shortened by 4 bases and J by 2 bases, with 12 bases between the two germline ends. CDR3 length: 15 residues. The CDR3: CASSGEAMGNQPQHF. In DNA, the CDR3 is TGTGCCAGCAGTGGGGAGGCTATGGGCAATCAGCCCCAGCATTTT.

The chain joins TRBV5-1 to TRBJ2-7; D ambiguous. Germline-derived CDR1 and CDR2 are SGHRS and YFSETQ. There are 12 residues in the CDR3. With 0 bases removed from V and 6 bases from J, the gap between germline ends came to 7 bases. The CDR3 region has the DNA TGCGCCAGCAGCTTGGACGGTGGCGAGCAGTACTTC. It encodes CASSLDGGEQYF.

V and J are TRBV6-6 and TRBJ2-7; no clear D. Trimming took 8 bases from V and 5 from J, leaving 22 bases between them. The CDR3 has 15 residues. Germline CDR1 MNHNY, CDR2 SVGAGI (reference sequence). CDR3 sequence: CASHSRRKGGHEQYF. CDR3 nucleotides: TGTGCCAGCCACAGTAGAAGAAAGGGTGGTCACGAGCAGTACTTC.

The gene calls are TRBV5-1 and TRBJ2-2; the D gene is possibly TRBD2 (5 bases). This CDR3 region has 12 residues. Germline CDR1 reads SGHRS; CDR2 reads YFSETQ. Trimming removed 5 bases at V and 6 bases at J, with 8 bases between. Here the CDR3 DNA reads TGCGCCAGCAGGGTTAGCGCCGGGGAGCTGTTTTTT. Protein product: CASRVSAGELFF.

The genes are TRBV29-1 and TRBJ1-3; D gene ambiguous. The V gene's germline CDR1 is SQVTM and CDR2 ANQGSEA. V lost 2 bases, J lost 4 bases, and 12 bases lay in between. The CDR3 is made up of 14 amino acids. CDR3 DNA sequence: TGCAGCGTTGAATCGGTGGTGAGGGGAAACACCATATATTTT. As protein: CSVESVVRGNTIYF.